What follows describes a single T cell receptor (beta chain). With 2 bases removed from V and 3 bases from J, the gap between germline ends came to 7 bases. From germline, CDR1 is SGHVS and CDR2 FNYEAQ. This CDR3 region has 13 residues. The authors' processing: Samples ranged from roughly 20,000 to 700,000 TCRs, with a median of roughly 96,000. TCRdb recomputed calls from the RACE reads with MiXCR, one row per CDR3 protein. The V and J calls follow TCRdb's processing rather than the paper's. The sample includes tens of thousands of distinct CDR3 sequences, approximately 15% of them seen just once. The sample originates from a study of human T cells and chemical hapten exposure. Time point indicated: pre-sensitization, week 0. Treatment: therapeutic diphenylcyclopropenone sensitization with weekly scalp DPC. Participating donors were patients with alopecia, aged 18 to 70 years, considered appropriate candidates for DPC.

V and J are TRBV7-6 and TRBJ1-2; D call uncertain. The source was whole blood, collected in connection with sensitization to the hapten diphenylcyclopropenone (DPC). This TCR came from a woman between 45 and 65 years old with alopecia areata. Some clones in this sample may be carry-over from other donors' samples. CDR3 protein: CASSLNIDYGYTF. The CDR3 DNA follows: TGTGCCAGCAGCTTAAATATCGACTATGGCTACACCTTC.